This T cell receptor beta chain was recovered during a study of regulatory T cells in long-lasting Graves disease. Time point specified: newly diagnosed GD, antithyroid drugs for less than 3 months. TCR sequences were obtained from RNA taken from PBMCs. Per the germline V gene, CDR1 is SGHAT and CDR2 is FQNNGV. With 1 base removed from V and 2 bases from J, the gap between germline ends came to 13 bases. The CDR3 has 16 residues. In this sample, this clonotype turned up many times. Library construction for TCR beta used iRepertoire HTBI primers and Arm-PCR of CDR3 regions. From the multiplex PCR reads, TCRdb called clonotypes with MiXCR, one entry per CDR3 protein. The sample lists around 450,000 distinct CDR3 sequences; around 16% were seen once. These sequences were also reported in another study, on T cells in Graves' hyperthyroidism and ophthalmopathy. That report adds: Each diagnosis was grounded in clinical symptoms, serum thyroxine and TRAb, thyroid ultrasound, and orbital computed tomography. Ophthalmopathy was separated from stable hyperthyroidism by a 13 V-J model.

The sequencing here drew on peripheral blood mononuclear cells (PBMCs), taken at new diagnosis, from a patient treated with antithyroid drugs. This receptor was taken from a woman aged 40 to 55 with Graves disease. The chain links TRBV11-2 to TRBJ2-3; D remains unclear. The CDR3, as DNA: TGTGCCAGCAGCTTAGTATGGGCTCTTTACACAGATACGCAGTATTTT. It encodes CASSLVWALYTDTQYF.